One and the same sample provided the 24 T cell receptor beta chains below, sequenced in a study of blood T cell repertoires in COVID-19. Sequenced by immunoSEQ multiplex PCR; TCRdb stores in-frame clones only, minus some. The sample lists 150,000 to 200,000 clones, roughly 79% seen once, with roughly 20% in the top ten. Sequences were obtained from peripheral blood. The receptors here all came from a woman older than 75 with acute or convalescent COVID-19.

V usage is TRBV7-2 and J usage is TRBJ2-3; 9 nucleotides agree with TRBD2. The CDR3 contains 16 residues. Germline CDR1 SGHTA, CDR2 FQGNSA. With V trimmed by 8 bases and J by 1 base, 10 bases remained unmatched. CDR3 residues: CASGPSGKGGTDTQYF. As DNA, the CDR3 is TGTGCCAGCGGCCCTAGCGGGAAGGGGGGCACAGATACGCAGTATTTT.

This clone showed up just once. V usage is TRBV6-5 and J usage is TRBJ1-4, with a weak D call TRBD1 (5 bases). The CDR3 runs 16 residues. The germline V gene has CDR1 MNHEY and CDR2 SVGAGI. Trimming left V 3 bases short and J 5 bases short, with 16 bases between. The CDR3 spells CASSYRLGVKNEKLFF. The CDR3 DNA reads TGTGCCAGCAGTTATCGCCTAGGGGTCAAGAATGAAAAACTGTTTTTT.

CDR3 amino acids: CASSLDGQPQHF. The CDR3 DNA is TGTGCCAGCAGCTTAGACGGTCAGCCCCAGCATTTT. The V call is TRBV7-9, the J call TRBJ1-5; D ambiguous. V gave up 1 base and J gave up 6 bases, with 4 bases separating them. CDR1 and CDR2 from the germline V gene are SEHNR and FQNEAQ (reference sequence). This CDR3 has 12 amino acids.

The chain uses TRBV27 and TRBJ1-2; the match to TRBD1 covers 9 bases. Per the germline V gene, CDR1 is MNHEY and CDR2 is SMNVEV (reference sequence). There are 14 residues in the CDR3. V lost 6 bases to trimming and J lost 3 bases; unmatched junction nucleotides: 5. CDR3 sequence reads: CASRGTGRDYGYTF. DNA for the CDR3: TGTGCCAGCAGGGGGACAGGGCGGGACTATGGCTACACCTTC.

The chain links TRBV27 to TRBJ2-5, with 9 bases aligning to TRBD1. V shed 4 bases, J shed 4 bases, and the junction held 10 bases outside the gene matches. The germline V gene encodes CDR1 MNHEY and CDR2 SMNVEV (reference sequence). This CDR3 comprises 16 residues. For the CDR3, the DNA is TGTGCCAGCAGTTCCCGACGGACAGGGGAGGGAGAGACCCAGTACTTC. This translates into CASSSRRTGEGETQYF.

This clone was seen just once. The V call is TRBV19, the J call TRBJ2-7; 8 nucleotides agree with TRBD2. The V segment lost 3 bases and the J segment 1 base; nucleotides outside the gene matches: 2. In germline, CDR1 is LNHDA, CDR2 SQIVND (reference sequence). The CDR3 spans 14 residues. CDR3 loop: CASSIQRGSYEQYF. CDR3 DNA sequence: TGTGCCAGTAGTATTCAGCGGGGGTCCTACGAGCAGTACTTC.

The V gene is TRBV2, the J gene TRBJ1-2; perhaps TRBD1 as D (5 bases). V dropped 3 bases and J dropped 8 bases, with 13 bases sitting between them. Germline CDR1 and CDR2: SNHLY and FYNNEI. The CDR3 covers 13 residues. CDR3 in amino acids: CASSDPGLEGYTF. The CDR3 DNA reads TGTGCCAGCAGTGATCCAGGGCTGGAGGGCTACACCTTC.

A remark on this clone: With a much larger clone just one base away, this may be a read error. The same CDR3 is also encoded by other DNA sequences in this sample. V is TRBV19 and J is TRBJ2-7, with D possibly being TRBD1 (5 bases). Germline V lookup: CDR1 LNHDA, CDR2 SQIVND (reference sequence). The CDR3 runs 16 residues. Here the CDR3 reads CASSIAYRLPSYEQYF. The DNA of the CDR3 is TGTGCCAGTAGTATAGCATACAGGCTCCCTTCCTACGAGCAGTACTTT.

The CDR3 reads CASSSIVAGEQYF. The DNA for the CDR3 is TGTGCCAGCAGCTCCATAGTTGCGGGGGAGCAGTACTTC. The rearrangement links TRBV7-9 to TRBJ2-7; perhaps TRBD2 as D (6 bases). Germline V gene lookup returns CDR1 SEHNR and CDR2 FQNEAQ (reference sequence). CDR3 size: 13 residues. V shed 4 bases and J shed 7 bases, with 14 bases lying between them.

This clone was detected only once. This chain links TRBV6-5 with TRBJ1-2; no firm D call. With 10 bases removed from V and 0 bases from J, the gap between germline ends came to 15 bases. This CDR3 contains 14 residues. Germline V gives CDR1 MNHEY, CDR2 SVGAGI. The CDR3, as DNA: TGTGCCACTTCTGGAGACCCGTCTAACTATGGCTACACCTTC. It specifies CATSGDPSNYGYTF.

V is TRBV27 and J is TRBJ2-7; TRBD2 is a possible D gene (7 bases). Deletions cut 8 bases from V and 3 bases from J, with 20 bases between. Germline CDR1 MNHEY, CDR2 SMNVEV (reference sequence). The CDR3 length is 15 residues. The CDR3 loop is CASVGGGGTYYEQYF. CDR3 bases: TGTGCCAGCGTTGGCGGGGGCGGGACTTACTACGAGCAGTACTTC.

The CDR3 spells CASSSGSRGNYGYTF. The CDR3 DNA reads as TGTGCCAGCAGCTCCGGGTCCAGGGGGAACTATGGCTACACCTTC. This chain joins TRBV9 and TRBJ1-2, with TRBD1 identical over 7 bases. V lost 4 bases and J lost 2; bases outside the gene matches: 8. This CDR3 is 15 amino acids long. CDR1 and CDR2 from the germline V gene are SGDLS and YYNGEE.

The rearrangement uses TRBV11-2 and TRBJ2-1; 9 bases align to TRBD2. CDR1 and CDR2 from the germline V gene are SGHAT and FQNNGV. The CDR3 is 15 residues long. With V trimmed by 2 bases and J by 4 bases, 3 bases remained unmatched. The CDR3: CASSLNAGGYNEQFF. CDR3 nucleotide sequence: TGTGCCAGCAGCTTAAACGCGGGAGGGTACAATGAGCAGTTCTTC.

There are a few counts of this clone. The chain employs TRBV11-2 and TRBJ2-3; 9 bases line up with TRBD2. CDR3 length equals 13 residues. Germline V lookup: CDR1 SGHAT, CDR2 FQNNGV. J gave up 4 bases and V 11 bases, and 7 bases lay outside the gene matches. CDR3 amino acids: CAGRLAGSDTQYF. In DNA form, the CDR3 reads TGTGCCGGACGGCTAGCGGGATCAGATACGCAGTATTTT. Drawing the rest from reference TRBV11-2 and TRBJ2-3, the complete variable domain is EAGVAQSPRYKIIEKRQSVAFWCNPISGHATLYWYQQILGQGPKLLIQFQNNGVVDDSQLPKDRFSAERLKGVDSTLKIQPAKLEDSAVYLCAGRLAGSDTQYFGPGTRLTVL.

The V gene is TRBV7-8, the J gene TRBJ2-7; the D is unclear. The germline V gene has CDR1 SGHVS and CDR2 FQNEAQ. Trimming stripped 5 bases from V and 5 bases from J, with 13 bases between. The CDR3 spans 13 residues. CDR3 nucleotides: TGTGCCAGCAGCCCGCGTATGAGTGACGAGCAGTACTTC. Encoded protein: CASSPRMSDEQYF. Filled out from reference TRBV7-8 and TRBJ2-7, the complete variable domain reads GAGVSQSPRYKVAKRGQDVALRCDPISGHVSLFWYQQALGQGPEFLTYFQNEAQLDKSGLPSDRFFAERPEGSVSTLKIQRTQQEDSAVYLCASSPRMSDEQYFGPGTRLTVT.

This chain connects TRBV19 to TRBJ2-6; D unresolved. Germline V gene lookup returns CDR1 LNHDA and CDR2 SQIVND (reference sequence). V lost 5 bases and J 4 bases, leaving 12 bases between the germline ends. The CDR3 loop spans 15 amino acids. CDR3 sequence reads: CASSGGGSGANVLTF. The CDR3 DNA is TGTGCCAGTAGTGGCGGTGGGTCCGGGGCCAACGTCCTGACTTTC.

This rearrangement joins TRBV5-8 to TRBJ1-5, with D possibly being TRBD1 (5 bases). The CDR3 length is 15 residues. CDR1 and CDR2 (germline): SGHTS, YDEGEE. Trimming cost V 4 bases and J 0 bases, with 11 bases left between them. The CDR3 DNA sequence: TGTGCCAGCAGCCCAGGGTCCTATAGCAATCAGCCCCAGCATTTT. This codes for CASSPGSYSNQPQHF.

This clone was counted a single time. The chain couples TRBV20-1 to TRBJ2-1; the match to TRBD2 covers 12 bases. Unmatched junction bases numbered 6, after V lost 3 bases and J lost 9 bases. Germline V gene sequence: CDR1 DFQATT, CDR2 SNEGSKA (reference sequence). This CDR3 has 14 residues. This chain's CDR3 is CSASRTSGEGEQFF. The CDR3 nucleotides read TGCAGTGCTAGTAGGACTAGCGGGGAGGGTGAGCAGTTCTTC.

The chain couples TRBV5-4 to TRBJ2-1, with D possibly TRBD2 on 6 matching bases. This CDR3 has 15 amino acids. Trimming removed 3 bases from V and 6 bases from J, with 16 bases in between. Germline values: CDR1 SGHNT, CDR2 YYREEE (reference sequence). In nucleotides, the CDR3 is TGTGCCAGCAGCTCCGGGACTTCCTCTTCCAATGAGCAGTTCTTC. Amino acids: CASSSGTSSSNEQFF.

This clone has just one count. The chain has TRBV6-5 and TRBJ1-2, with 8 bases aligning to TRBD1. V trimming: 8 bases; J trimming: 4 bases; junction bases outside the gene matches: 0. From germline, CDR1 is MNHEY and CDR2 SVGAGI. CDR3 length: 11 amino acids. CDR3 nucleotide sequence: TGTGCCAGCGGACAGGGCTATGGCTACACCTTC. Its translation is CASGQGYGYTF.

CDR3 in amino acids: CASSEGTGEGQPQHF. The CDR3 region has the DNA TGTGCCAGCAGTGAAGGGACAGGGGAAGGACAGCCCCAGCATTTT. The gene calls are TRBV6-4 and TRBJ1-5, with 10 positions matching TRBD1. This CDR3 is 15 amino acids long. Looked up from germline, CDR1 is MRHNA and CDR2 is SNTAGT. The ends lost 3 bases at V and 7 bases at J; junction bases unmatched: 6.

This chain joins TRBV2 and TRBJ2-7; no definite D call. The CDR3 length is 14 residues. The V gene lost 2 bases and the J gene lost 6 bases, with 14 bases spanning the gap. CDR1 and CDR2 (germline): SNHLY, FYNNEI. The CDR3: CASSETTVEFEQYF. The CDR3 nucleotides read TGTGCCAGCAGTGAAACTACCGTGGAGTTCGAGCAGTACTTC. Together with reference TRBV2 and TRBJ2-7, the CDR3 gives the full variable domain: EPEVTQTPSHQVTQMGQEVILRCVPISNHLYFYWYRQILGQKVEFLVSFYNNEISEKSEIFDDQFSVERPDGSNFTLKIRSTKLEDSAMYFCASSETTVEFEQYFGPGTRLTVT.

The chain carries TRBV11-3 and TRBJ2-2; D gene unclear. Trimming took 5 bases from V and 5 from J, leaving 9 bases between them. Germline values: CDR1 SGHNT, CDR2 YENEEA. This CDR3 is built from 13 residues. The CDR3 coding sequence is TGTGCCAGCAGCCCATGGGCGACCGGGGAGCTGTTTTTT. It specifies CASSPWATGELFF.

V gene TRBV3-1 (or the pseudogene TRBV3-2) combines with J gene TRBJ2-2; 12 bases are shared with TRBD2. The V segment lost 7 bases and the J segment 0 bases; nucleotides outside the gene matches: 9. Germline loops: CDR1 LGHDT, CDR2 YNNKEL (reference sequence). CDR3 size: 18 residues. CDR3 bases: TGTGCCAGCACCTATCTAGCGGGAGGGCCCTCGAACACCGGGGAGCTGTTTTTT. Protein: CASTYLAGGPSNTGELFF.